Listed below are T cell receptor beta chains from one sample, sequenced in a study of blood T cell repertoires in COVID-19. Method: immunoSEQ multiplex PCR; TCRdb's copy keeps in-frame clones and lacks some. Of around 55,000 clones listed, 85% are singletons. Sequencing used peripheral blood. The receptors derive from a human donor in a cohort sampled during active COVID-19. Each CDR3 is given with its conserved first and last residue. A D gene is named only where the DNA matches it firmly. The size field is filled for only some rows; it gives once, few, many or a size class.

>15|-|TRBV14|TRBD2|TRBJ2-7
TGTGCCAGCAGCCGAACGAGGCTAGCGGGAGACGAGCAGTACTTC
CASSRTRLAGDEQYF
>14|-|TRBV28|TRBD2|TRBJ2-7
TGTGCCAGCAGTCTAGCGGGAGGGCCATACGAGCAGTACTTC
CASSLAGGPYEQYF
>16|-|TRBV24-1|-|TRBJ2-2
TGTGCCACCAGTGATCCGACAGATGCGAACACCGGGGAGCTGTTTTTT
CATSDPTDANTGELFF
>15|-|TRBV28|-|TRBJ1-5
TGTGCCAGCAGTTTATCAGGGGCGTCAGGTCAGCCCCAGCATTTT
CASSLSGASGQPQHF
>18|-|TRBV28|TRBD2|TRBJ2-2
TGTGCCAGCAGCTCCTCGCGACTAGCGGGAGTGGTCACCGGGGAGCTGTTTTTT
CASSSSRLAGVVTGELFF
>20|-|TRBV3-1/TRBV3-2|TRBD2|TRBJ2-1
TGTGCCAGCAGCCAAGACCTTCGGAGTTTGGGACTAATAGCGGGAAATGAGCAGTTCTTC
CASSQDLRSLGLIAGNEQFF
>13|-|TRBV5-4|-|TRBJ1-1
TGTGCCAGCAGCATCGACAGGAACACTGAAGCTTTCTTT
CASSIDRNTEAFF
>20|-|TRBV5-1|-|TRBJ1-1
TGCGCCAGCAGCTCGGTCTCGCGGGAGACAGAACCGACGTTGAACACTGAAGCTTTCTTT
CASSSVSRETEPTLNTEAFF
>14|-|TRBV6-1|-|TRBJ2-7
TGTGCCAGCAGTGAAACGGGGACTGTCGACGAGCAGTACTTC
CASSETGTVDEQYF
>14|-|TRBV6-2/TRBV6-3|-|TRBJ2-1
TGTGCCAGCAGTTACAATTTACAGGGTCTAGAGCAGTTCTTC
CASSYNLQGLEQFF
>15|-|TRBV9|-|TRBJ1-2
TGTGCCAGCAGCCCCCAGGGTACCGCTGACTATGGCTACACCTTC
CASSPQGTADYGYTF
>14|-|TRBV5-1|-|TRBJ2-1
TGCGCCAGCAGCTTGGACGGGAGACTAAATGAGCAGTTCTTC
CASSLDGRLNEQFF
>14|-|TRBV6-5|-|TRBJ2-1
TGTGCCAGCACCCAAATCCACAGGGGGGGTGAGCAGTTCTTC
CASTQIHRGGEQFF
>15|-|TRBV7-2|-|TRBJ1-2
TGTGCCAGCACCCAGACGGGAGGTGTTAACTATGGCTACACCTTC
CASTQTGGVNYGYTF
>15|-|TRBV28|TRBD1|TRBJ1-2
TGTGCCAGCAGTTTCCGACAGGGGAACGACTATGGCTACACCTTC
CASSFRQGNDYGYTF
>18|-|TRBV5-1|TRBD2|TRBJ2-2
TGCGCCAGCAGCTTGCTCGATCTGACTAGCGGGAACACCGGGGAGCTGTTTTTT
CASSLLDLTSGNTGELFF
>15|-|TRBV5-6|TRBD1|TRBJ1-5
TGTGCCAGCAGCCTGGGGGACAGGGCCGTTCAGCCCCAGCATTTT
CASSLGDRAVQPQHF
>18|-|TRBV6-8|TRBD2|TRBJ2-5
TGTGCCAGCAGTCAAAGGGTCCTAGCGGGAGGGCAAGAGGAGACCCAGTACTTC
CASSQRVLAGGQEETQYF
>18|once|TRBV19|-|TRBJ2-2
TGTGCCAGTACCTTCTCCAAGGACTGGCAATTTAGTATAGGGGAGCTGTTTTTT
CASTFSKDWQFSIGELFF
>14|-|TRBV28|-|TRBJ1-1
TGTGCCAGCAGAACCACAGGGCGCAACACTGAAGCTTTCTTT
CASRTTGRNTEAFF
>13|-|TRBV19|-|TRBJ1-2
TGTGCCAGTACCCTTGCGTTTGGCTATGGCTACACCTTC
CASTLAFGYGYTF
>13|-|TRBV25-1|TRBD1|TRBJ1-4
TGTGCCAGCAGGGGACAGGGAAATGAAAAACTGTTTTTT
CASRGQGNEKLFF
>15|-|TRBV5-1|TRBD1|TRBJ2-7
TGCGCCAGCAGCTCCGGACAGGGTTGGAACTACGAGCAGTACTTC
CASSSGQGWNYEQYF
>15|once|TRBV7-5|-|TRBJ2-6
TGTGCCAGAAGCACAGACGGCTCTGGGGCCAACGTCCTGACTTTC
CARSTDGSGANVLTF
>15|-|TRBV19|-|TRBJ1-1
TGTGCCAGTAGTTCCCCTGAGGGCATGAACACTGAAGCTTTCTTT
CASSSPEGMNTEAFF
>15|few|TRBV29-1|-|TRBJ2-1
TGCAGCGCGGAGGGGTCCGAACCTTCCTACAATGAGCAGTTCTTC
CSAEGSEPSYNEQFF
>13|-|TRBV30|-|TRBJ1-2
TGTGCCTGGGGTACTAAGGGGGTCTATGGCTACACCTTC
CAWGTKGVYGYTF
>14|once|TRBV9|-|TRBJ2-3
TGTGCCAGCAGCGTAGGGATTAGCTCAGATACGCAGTATTTT
CASSVGISSDTQYF
>16|-|TRBV19|-|TRBJ2-4
TGTGCCAGTAGAGACGAACAGGGCTTAAACAAAAACATTCAGTACTTC
CASRDEQGLNKNIQYF
>16|once|TRBV5-1|TRBD1|TRBJ1-1
TGCGCCAGCAGCTCGCAGGGACAGGGGGGGAACACTGAAGCTTTCTTT
CASSSQGQGGNTEAFF
>13|-|TRBV7-9|-|TRBJ2-3
TGTGCCAGCAGTGTCCCGGGCACAGATACGCAGTATTTT
CASSVPGTDTQYF
>14|-|TRBV5-1|-|TRBJ2-3
TGCGCCAGCAGCTTGGGGCAGGGTGAAGATACGCAGTATTTT
CASSLGQGEDTQYF
>14|-|TRBV18|TRBD1|TRBJ2-7
TGTGCCAGCTCAGGACAGGGCGGCTCTTACGAGCAGTACTTC
CASSGQGGSYEQYF
>15|-|TRBV9|TRBD2|TRBJ2-7
TGTGCCAGCAGCTACGGACTAGCGGAACCCTACGAGCAGTACTTC
CASSYGLAEPYEQYF
>14|-|TRBV3-1/TRBV3-2|-|TRBJ2-5
TGTGCCAGCAGCCAAGCGCGGAGGGCGGAGACCCAGTACTTC
CASSQARRAETQYF
>15|-|TRBV19|TRBD1|TRBJ2-3
TGTGCCAGTAGTATAGGGCAGGGGGTCACAGATACGCAGTATTTT
CASSIGQGVTDTQYF
>13|once|TRBV4-3|TRBD2|TRBJ2-1
TGCGCCAGCAGCCTTACTAGCGGGTCAGAGCAGTTCTTC
CASSLTSGSEQFF
>17|-|TRBV28|-|TRBJ2-2
TGTGCCAGCAGTTTAGTAGAGCTGGGCACGAACACCGGGGAGCTGTTTTTT
CASSLVELGTNTGELFF
>16|-|TRBV11-2|TRBD2|TRBJ2-5
TGTGCCAGCAGCGGGCGACTAGCGGGAGGGGGGGAGACCCAGTACTTC
CASSGRLAGGGETQYF
>14|once|TRBV27|-|TRBJ2-5
TGTGCCAGCAGTTTTTCGGGCGGGGAGGAGACCCAGTACTTC
CASSFSGGEETQYF
>15|once|TRBV15|-|TRBJ1-1
TGTGCCACCAGCATAGCTGGGGCCGGGAACACTGAAGCTTTCTTT
CATSIAGAGNTEAFF
>16|-|TRBV12-5|TRBD1|TRBJ2-5
TGTGCTAGTGGTCCGGGGACAGGGACCCCCGAAGAGACCCAGTACTTC
CASGPGTGTPEETQYF
>18|-|TRBV4-3|TRBD2|TRBJ2-3
TGCGCCAGCAGCCAAGAAGTGTGGGACGGGAGGGGAGGAGATACGCAGTATTTT
CASSQEVWDGRGGDTQYF